What follows is one T cell receptor (beta chain) and its context. A read error is possible here, since a much larger clone lies one base away. These data originate in a study of tumor-infiltrating lymphocytes in primary liver carcinoma. Study background: Roughly 3.65 to 8 million productive TCRbeta reads were obtained per sample, with similar numbers across tissue types.

The source of the blood RNA was unsorted whole blood, and germline DNA was extracted as well. The authors collected approximately 4 milliliters of peripheral blood before surgery. From around 0.5 ug of total RNA, TCR beta-specific cDNA was reverse-transcribed using a constant-region primer. Three rounds of nested multiplex PCR with slightly modified ARM-PCR produced TCR beta libraries. One entry per CDR3 protein, called by TCRdb with MiXCR from the multiplex PCR reads. This sample has hundreds of thousands of distinct CDR3 sequences, with more than 55% found just once. What was sequenced was peripheral blood. The receptor was derived from a man between 40 and 49 years old with primary liver carcinoma and hepatitis B virus infection.

The CDR3 region has the DNA TGTGCCAGCAGTGACGTGAGACACCACAATGAGCAGTTCTTC. Translating it yields CASSDVRHHNEQFF. The gene calls are TRBV6-5 and TRBJ2-1; unclear D gene. The CDR3 spans 14 residues. The V and J ends lost 5 bases and 5 bases respectively, with 13 bases between them. The germline CDR1 and CDR2 sequences are MNHEY and SVGAGI.